This T cell receptor beta chain appears in the sequencing data of a study of blood T cell repertoires in COVID-19. In the study overall: The study drew acute and convalescent COVID-19 samples from the United States, Italy and Spain. PBMCs, B-cell-depleted T cells, or T cells were the source of the cDNA or gDNA that made up the material.

In the authors' workflow: Amplifying reference gene primers gave estimates of nucleated cell counts. TCRdb's table, derived via immunoSEQ multiplex PCR, lists solely in-frame clones and lacks some. V and J calls and clone size are as listed in that table; D and trimming were resolved from the DNA. This table has over 100,000 clones, 80% appearing once. The receptor was isolated from a human donor in a cohort sampled during active or convalescent COVID-19. Sequenced material: peripheral blood.

The CDR3 bases are TGTGCCAGCAGCCGGTACGGGGGAGCGGACTACGAGCAGTACTTC. It translates to CASSRYGGADYEQYF. The chain joins TRBV3-1 (or the pseudogene TRBV3-2) to TRBJ2-7; weak D call: TRBD2 (6 bases). Per germline, CDR1 LGHDT and CDR2 YNNKEL (reference sequence). The germline V and J ends were trimmed by 4 bases and 3 bases, with 16 bases remaining between them. This CDR3 is 15 amino acids long.